Given below is one T cell receptor (beta chain) in context. Per the original data handling: Nucleated cell counts were estimated from reference gene primer amplification. Assay: immunoSEQ multiplex PCR; the TCRdb copy retains only in-frame clones and omits some. V and J calls and clone size come straight from that table; D and trimming were deduced from the DNA. The sample has roughly 360,000 clones; over 75% are singletons. The data were obtained in a study of blood T cell repertoires in COVID-19. Study details: The samples span acute and convalescent COVID-19 from the United States, Italy and Spain.

The CDR3 extends over 11 amino acids. Germline CDR1 KGHDR, CDR2 SFDVKD. V was trimmed by 8 bases and J by 8 bases, leaving 11 bases between them. Recruits, aged roughly 18 to 89 years, lived in 20 to 30 US areas. Each participant's cohort was designated according to participant-reported clinical history. The clonotype comes from a woman aged 25-40 years with acute COVID-19. The chain uses TRBV24-1 and TRBJ1-1; no firm D call. The specimen sequenced was PBMCs or T cells enriched from blood (not recorded which). CDR3 in amino acids: CATTFRGEAFF. In DNA form, the CDR3 reads TGTGCCACCACCTTCAGAGGCGAAGCTTTCTTT.